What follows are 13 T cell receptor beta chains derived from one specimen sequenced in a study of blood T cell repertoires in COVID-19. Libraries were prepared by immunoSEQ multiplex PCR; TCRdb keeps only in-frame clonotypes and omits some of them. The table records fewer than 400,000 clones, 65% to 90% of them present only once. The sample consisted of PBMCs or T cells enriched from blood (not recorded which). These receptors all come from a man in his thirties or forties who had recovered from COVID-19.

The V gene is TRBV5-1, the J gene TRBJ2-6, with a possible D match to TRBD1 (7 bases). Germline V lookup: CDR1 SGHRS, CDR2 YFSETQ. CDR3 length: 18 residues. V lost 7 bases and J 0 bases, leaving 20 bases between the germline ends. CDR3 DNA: TGCGCCAGCGATAATAGTCCAGGGGGGTACTCTGGGGCCAACGTCCTGACTTTC. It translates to CASDNSPGGYSGANVLTF.

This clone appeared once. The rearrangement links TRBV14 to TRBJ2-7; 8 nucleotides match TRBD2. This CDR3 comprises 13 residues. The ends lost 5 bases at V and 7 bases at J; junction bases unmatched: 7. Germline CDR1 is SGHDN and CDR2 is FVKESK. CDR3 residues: CASSYSGALEQYF. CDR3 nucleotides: TGTGCCAGCAGCTATAGCGGGGCCTTGGAGCAGTACTTC.

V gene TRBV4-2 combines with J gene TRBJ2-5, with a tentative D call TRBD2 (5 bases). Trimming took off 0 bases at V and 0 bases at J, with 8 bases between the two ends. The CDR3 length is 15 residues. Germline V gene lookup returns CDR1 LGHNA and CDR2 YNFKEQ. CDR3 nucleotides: TGTGCCAGCAGCCAAGAAGGCGGGTACCAAGAGACCCAGTACTTC. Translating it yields CASSQEGGYQETQYF.

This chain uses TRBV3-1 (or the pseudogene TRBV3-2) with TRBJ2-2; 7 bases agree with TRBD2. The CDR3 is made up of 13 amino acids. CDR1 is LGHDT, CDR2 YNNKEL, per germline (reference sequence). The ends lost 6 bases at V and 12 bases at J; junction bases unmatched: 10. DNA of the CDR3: TGTGCCAGCAGTATGGGGGGGAGTCTCAAGCTGTTTTTT. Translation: CASSMGGSLKLFF.

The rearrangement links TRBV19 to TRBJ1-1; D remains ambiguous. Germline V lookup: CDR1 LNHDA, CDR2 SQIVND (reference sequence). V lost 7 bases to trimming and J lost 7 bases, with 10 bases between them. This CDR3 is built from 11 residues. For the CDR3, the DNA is TGTGCCAGTACCCCGGGAGTTGAAGCTTTCTTT. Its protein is CASTPGVEAFF.

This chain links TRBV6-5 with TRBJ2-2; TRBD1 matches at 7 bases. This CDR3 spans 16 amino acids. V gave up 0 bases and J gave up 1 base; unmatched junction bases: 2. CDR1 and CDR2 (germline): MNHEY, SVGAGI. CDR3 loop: CASSYSGQWNTGELFF. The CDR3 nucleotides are TGTGCCAGCAGTTACTCGGGACAGTGGAACACCGGGGAGCTGTTTTTT.

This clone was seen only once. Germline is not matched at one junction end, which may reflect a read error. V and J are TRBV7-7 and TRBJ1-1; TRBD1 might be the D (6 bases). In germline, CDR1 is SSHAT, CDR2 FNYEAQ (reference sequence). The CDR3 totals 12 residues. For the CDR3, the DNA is TGTGCTAGCAGCCCAGGGGTGACTGAAGCTTTCTTT. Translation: CASSPGVTEAFF. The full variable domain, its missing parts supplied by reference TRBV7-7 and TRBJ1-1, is GAGVSQSPRYKVTKRGQDVTLRCDPISSHATLYWYQQALGQGPEFLTYFNYEAQPDKSGLPSDRFSAERPEGSISTLTIQRTEQRDSAMYRCASSPGVTEAFFGQGTRLTVV.

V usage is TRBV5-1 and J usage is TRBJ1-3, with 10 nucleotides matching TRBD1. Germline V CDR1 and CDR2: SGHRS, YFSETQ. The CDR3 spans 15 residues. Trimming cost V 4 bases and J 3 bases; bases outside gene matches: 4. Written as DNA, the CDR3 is TGCGCCAGCAGCGAGACAGGGGGCTTTGGAAACACCATATATTTT. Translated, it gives CASSETGGFGNTIYF.

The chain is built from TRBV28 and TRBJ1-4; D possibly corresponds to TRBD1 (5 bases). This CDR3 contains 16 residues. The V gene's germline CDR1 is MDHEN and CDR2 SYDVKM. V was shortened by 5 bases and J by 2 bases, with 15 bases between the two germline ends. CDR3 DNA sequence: TGTGCCAGCAGTCCCTCCCGGGGGGGGACTAATGAAAAACTGTTTTTT. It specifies CASSPSRGGTNEKLFF.

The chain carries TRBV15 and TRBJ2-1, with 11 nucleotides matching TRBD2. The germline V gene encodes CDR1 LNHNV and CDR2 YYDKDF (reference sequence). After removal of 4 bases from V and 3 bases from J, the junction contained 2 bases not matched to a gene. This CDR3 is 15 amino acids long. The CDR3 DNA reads TGTGCCACCAGCAAAGGGACTAGCGGCTACAATGAGCAGTTCTTC. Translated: CATSKGTSGYNEQFF.

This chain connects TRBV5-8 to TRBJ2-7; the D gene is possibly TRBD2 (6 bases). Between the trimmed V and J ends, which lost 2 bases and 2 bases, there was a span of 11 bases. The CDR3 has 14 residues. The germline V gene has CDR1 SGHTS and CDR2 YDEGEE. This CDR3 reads CASSLGGAAYEQYF. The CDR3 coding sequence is TGTGCCAGCAGCTTAGGAGGGGCCGCCTACGAGCAGTACTTC. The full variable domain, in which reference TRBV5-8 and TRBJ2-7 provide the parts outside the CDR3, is EAGVTQSPTHLIKTRGQQATLRCSPISGHTSVYWYQQALGLGLQFLLWYDEGEERNRGNFPPRFSGRQFPNYSSELNVNALELEDSALYLCASSLGGAAYEQYFGPGTRLTVT.

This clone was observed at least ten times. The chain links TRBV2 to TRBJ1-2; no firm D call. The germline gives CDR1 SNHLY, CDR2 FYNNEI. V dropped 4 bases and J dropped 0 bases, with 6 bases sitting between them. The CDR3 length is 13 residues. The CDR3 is CASSVAANYGYTF. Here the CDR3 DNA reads TGTGCCAGCAGTGTGGCAGCTAACTATGGCTACACCTTC.

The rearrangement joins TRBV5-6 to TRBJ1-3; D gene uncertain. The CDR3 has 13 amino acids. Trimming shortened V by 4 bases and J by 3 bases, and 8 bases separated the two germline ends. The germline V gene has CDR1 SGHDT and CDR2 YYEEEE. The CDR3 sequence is CASSVSLGNTIYF. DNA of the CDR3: TGTGCCAGCAGCGTGAGTCTTGGAAACACCATATATTTT.